What follows is one T cell receptor (beta chain) and its context. The antigen is unknown. These data belong to a study of memory CD4+ T cells and cytomegalovirus serostatus. The study's findings and limits: Suggested: most of the CMV-linked TCR signature lies in CD4+ memory cells. CMV serostatus prediction reached median AUC approximately 0.96, or 0.89 with US-trained model.

Original handling: Out-of-frame sequences were removed, leaving 2 million to 2.5 million distinct TCRbeta sequences. Profiling relied on immunoSEQ multiplex PCR, and the TCRdb table lists in-frame clones only, not all of them. V and J calls and clone size are as listed in that table; D and trimming were resolved from the DNA. The repertoire includes 55,000 or so clones, around 83% of them detected once, and 1.5% to 2.5% sits in the top ten. The sort gate was single viable CD3+CD4+CD8-CD45RO+ cells for memory CD4+ T cells. The origin of this receptor is an adult in good health and CMV-seropositive. Material: memory CD4+ T cells from blood.

The CDR3 bases are TGCGCCAGCAGCTTGGCGGGAGTTGCCCAGACCCAGTACTTC. Its protein is CASSLAGVAQTQYF. The chain uses TRBV5-1 and TRBJ2-5; a possible D gene is TRBD2 (6 bases). Germline CDR1 reads SGHRS; CDR2 reads YFSETQ. The CDR3 is 14 amino acids. Deletions cut 0 bases from V and 6 bases from J, with 12 bases between.